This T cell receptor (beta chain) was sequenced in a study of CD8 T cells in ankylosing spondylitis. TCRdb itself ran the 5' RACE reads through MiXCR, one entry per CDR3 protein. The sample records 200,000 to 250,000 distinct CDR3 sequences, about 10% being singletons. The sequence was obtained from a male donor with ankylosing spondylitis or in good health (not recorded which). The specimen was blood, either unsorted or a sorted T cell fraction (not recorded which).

DNA of the CDR3: TGTGCCAGCAGCAGCGACAGGGGGACCTTAGCAACTAATGAAAAACTGTTTTTT. Translated, it gives CASSSDRGTLATNEKLFF. This chain joins TRBV3-1 and TRBJ1-4, with 9 bases identical to TRBD1. Germline CDR1 reads LGHDT; CDR2 reads YNNKEL (reference sequence). Losses at the gene ends were 5 bases for V and 0 bases for J; bases not matched to a gene: 10. This CDR3 is built from 18 residues.